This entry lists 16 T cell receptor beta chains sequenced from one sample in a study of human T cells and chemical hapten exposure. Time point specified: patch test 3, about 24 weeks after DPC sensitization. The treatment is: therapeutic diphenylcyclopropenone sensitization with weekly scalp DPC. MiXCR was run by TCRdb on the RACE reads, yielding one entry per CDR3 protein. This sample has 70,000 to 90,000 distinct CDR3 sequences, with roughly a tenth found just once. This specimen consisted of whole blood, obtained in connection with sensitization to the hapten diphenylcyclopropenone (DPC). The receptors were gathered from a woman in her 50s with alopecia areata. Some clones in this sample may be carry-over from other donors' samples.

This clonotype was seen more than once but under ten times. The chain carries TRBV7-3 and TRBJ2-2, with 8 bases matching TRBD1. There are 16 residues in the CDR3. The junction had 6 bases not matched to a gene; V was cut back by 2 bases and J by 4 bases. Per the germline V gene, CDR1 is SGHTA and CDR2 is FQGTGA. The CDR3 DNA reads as TGTGCCAGCAGCTTAGTCTGGACAGGGAGCACCGGGGAGCTGTTTTTT. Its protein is CASSLVWTGSTGELFF.

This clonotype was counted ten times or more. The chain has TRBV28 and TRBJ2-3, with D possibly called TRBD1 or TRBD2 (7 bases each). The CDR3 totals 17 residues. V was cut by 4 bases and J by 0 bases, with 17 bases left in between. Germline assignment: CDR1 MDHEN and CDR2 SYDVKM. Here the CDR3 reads CASSSPREGASTDTQYF. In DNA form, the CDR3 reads TGTGCCAGCAGTTCGCCCAGGGAGGGGGCTAGCACAGATACGCAGTATTTT.

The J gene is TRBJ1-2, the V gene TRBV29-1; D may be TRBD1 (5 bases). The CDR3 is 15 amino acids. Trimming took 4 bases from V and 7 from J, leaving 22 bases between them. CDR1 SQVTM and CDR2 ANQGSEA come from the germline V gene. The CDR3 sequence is CSVVITRDAITGYTF. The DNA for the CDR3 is TGCAGCGTTGTGATAACGCGGGACGCTATTACTGGCTACACCTTC.

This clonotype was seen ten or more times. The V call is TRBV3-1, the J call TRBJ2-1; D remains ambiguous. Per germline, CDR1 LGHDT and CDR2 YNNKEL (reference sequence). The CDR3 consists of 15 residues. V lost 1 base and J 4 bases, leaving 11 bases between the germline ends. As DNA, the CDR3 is TGTGCCAGCAGCCAAGGGGGTCGGCTTTACAATGAGCAGTTCTTC. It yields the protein CASSQGGRLYNEQFF.

The DNA of the CDR3 is TGCGCCAGCAGGGGGGAGGGATCCTCCTACAATGAGCAGTTCTTC. Its protein is CASRGEGSSYNEQFF. The chain couples TRBV10-1 to TRBJ2-1; TRBD2 matches at 7 bases. Unmatched junction bases numbered 5, after V lost 6 bases and J lost 0 bases. Germline CDR1 WNHNN, CDR2 SYGVQD (reference sequence). This CDR3 region has 15 residues.

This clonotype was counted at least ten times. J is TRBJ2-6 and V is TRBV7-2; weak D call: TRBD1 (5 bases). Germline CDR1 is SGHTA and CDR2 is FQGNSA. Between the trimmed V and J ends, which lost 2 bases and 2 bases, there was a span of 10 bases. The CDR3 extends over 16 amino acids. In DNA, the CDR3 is TGTGCCAGCAGCTTACGTGCAGGGACTGGGGCCAACGTCCTGACTTTC. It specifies CASSLRAGTGANVLTF.

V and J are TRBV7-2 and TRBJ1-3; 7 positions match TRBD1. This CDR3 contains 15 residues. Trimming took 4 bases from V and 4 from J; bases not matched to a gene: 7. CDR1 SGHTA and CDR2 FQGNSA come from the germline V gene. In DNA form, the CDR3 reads TGTGCCAGCAGCTCCCGACAGGGCGGCGGAAACACCATATATTTT. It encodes CASSSRQGGGNTIYF.

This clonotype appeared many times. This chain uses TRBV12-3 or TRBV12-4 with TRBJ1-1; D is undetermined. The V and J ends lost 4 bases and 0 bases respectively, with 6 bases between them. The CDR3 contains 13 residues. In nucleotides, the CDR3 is TGTGCCAGCAGTTCAGCCATGAACACTGAAGCTTTCTTT. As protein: CASSSAMNTEAFF.

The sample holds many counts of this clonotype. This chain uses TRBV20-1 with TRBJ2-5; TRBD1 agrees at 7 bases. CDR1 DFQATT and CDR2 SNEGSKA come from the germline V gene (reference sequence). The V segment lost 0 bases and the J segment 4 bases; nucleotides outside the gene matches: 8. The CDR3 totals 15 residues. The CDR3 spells CSARERGRIPETQYF. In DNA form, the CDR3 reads TGCAGTGCTAGAGAGAGGGGGCGAATCCCAGAGACCCAGTACTTC.

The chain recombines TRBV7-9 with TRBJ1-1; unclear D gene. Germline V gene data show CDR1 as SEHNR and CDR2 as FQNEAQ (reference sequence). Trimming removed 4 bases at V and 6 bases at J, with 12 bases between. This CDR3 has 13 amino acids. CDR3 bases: TGTGCCAGCAGCTCCAGAGGGATGGCTGAAGCTTTCTTT. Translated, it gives CASSSRGMAEAFF.

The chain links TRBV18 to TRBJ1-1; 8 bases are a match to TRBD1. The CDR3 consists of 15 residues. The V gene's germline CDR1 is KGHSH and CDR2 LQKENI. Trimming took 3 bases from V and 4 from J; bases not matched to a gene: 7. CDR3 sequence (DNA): TGTGCCAGCTCACCTTATTCAGGGGGCGGCACTGAAGCTTTCTTT. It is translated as CASSPYSGGGTEAFF.

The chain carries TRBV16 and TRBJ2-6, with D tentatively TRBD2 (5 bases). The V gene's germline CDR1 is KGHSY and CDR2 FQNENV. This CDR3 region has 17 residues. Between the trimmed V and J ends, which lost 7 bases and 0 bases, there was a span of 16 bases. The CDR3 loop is CASTPREGNSGANVLTF. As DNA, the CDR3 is TGTGCCAGCACCCCCCGCGAGGGTAACTCTGGGGCCAACGTCCTGACTTTC. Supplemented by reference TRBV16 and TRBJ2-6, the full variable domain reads GEEVAQTPKHLVRGEGQKAKLYCAPIKGHSYVFWYQQVLKNEFKFLISFQNENVFDETGMPKERFSAKCLPNSPCSLEIQATKLEDSAVYFCASTPREGNSGANVLTFGAGSRLTVL.

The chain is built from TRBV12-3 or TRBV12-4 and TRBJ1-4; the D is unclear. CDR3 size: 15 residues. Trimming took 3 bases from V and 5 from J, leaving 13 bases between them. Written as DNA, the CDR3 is TGTGCCAGCAGTTTTGAGACATTTGGCAATGAAAAACTGTTTTTT. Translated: CASSFETFGNEKLFF.

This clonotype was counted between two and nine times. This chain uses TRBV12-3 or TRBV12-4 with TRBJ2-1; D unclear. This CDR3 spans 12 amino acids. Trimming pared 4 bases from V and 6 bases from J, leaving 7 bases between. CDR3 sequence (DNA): TGTGCCAGCAGTTCTCCTATCAATGAGCAGTTCTTC. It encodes CASSSPINEQFF.

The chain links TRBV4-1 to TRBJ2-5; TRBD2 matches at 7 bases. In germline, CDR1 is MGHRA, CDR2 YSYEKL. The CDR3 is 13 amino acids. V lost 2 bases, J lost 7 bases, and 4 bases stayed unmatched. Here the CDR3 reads CASSQSGRGTQYF. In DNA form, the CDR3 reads TGCGCCAGCAGCCAAAGTGGGAGGGGGACCCAGTACTTC.

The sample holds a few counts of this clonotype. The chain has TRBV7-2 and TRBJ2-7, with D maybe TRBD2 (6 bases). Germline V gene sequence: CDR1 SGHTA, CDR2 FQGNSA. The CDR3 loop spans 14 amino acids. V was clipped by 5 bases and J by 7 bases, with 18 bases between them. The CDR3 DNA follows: TGTGCCAGCAGCCTCATGGGGGGTCTCAAGGAGCAGTACTTC. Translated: CASSLMGGLKEQYF. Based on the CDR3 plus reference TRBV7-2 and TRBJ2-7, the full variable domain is GAGVSQSPSNKVTEKGKDVELRCDPISGHTALYWYRQSLGQGLEFLIYFQGNSAPDKSGLPSDRFSAERTGGSVSTLTIQRTQQEDSAVYLCASSLMGGLKEQYFGPGTRLTVT.